One TCR beta chain is described in this entry. These data originate in a study of blood T cell repertoires in COVID-19. Study-wide context: T cells, B-cell-depleted T cells, or PBMCs supplied cDNA or gDNA.

Profiled with immunoSEQ multiplex PCR; TCRdb holds only in-frame clones, not every one. Of 140,000 to 150,000 clones listed, about 91% are singletons. With 6 bases removed from V and 11 bases from J, the gap between germline ends came to 19 bases. This CDR3 region has 13 residues. Looked up from germline, CDR1 is MNHEY and CDR2 is SVGAGI. Input material: peripheral blood. The chain joins TRBV6-5 to TRBJ1-1; D uncertain. The sequence derives from a woman in her forties or fifties with acute or convalescent COVID-19. The CDR3, as DNA: TGTGCCAGCAGCCAAGAGCTGGCGCGGGGTGCTTTCTTT. Encoded protein: CASSQELARGAFF.